This T cell receptor (beta chain) comes out of a study of T cell responses to AZD1222 COVID-19 vaccine. General study points: Most donors were white British, females outnumbered males, and clonal diversity was possibly underestimated. Compared with day 0, the breadth and depth of the Spike-specific TCR repertoire rose significantly after two doses of AZD1222.

Investigators merged groups given second doses at roughly 4 or roughly 12 weeks. Profiled with immunoSEQ multiplex PCR; TCRdb holds only in-frame clones, not every one. The sample has over 150,000 clones, approximately 91% seen once; the top ten hold 3% to 3.5%. Comment on this clone: What it recognizes is unknown.

Germline loops: CDR1 MNHEY, CDR2 SVGEGT. The CDR3 totals 13 residues. V lost 3 bases, J lost 2 bases, and 6 bases lay in between. The rearrangement links TRBV6-2 or TRBV6-3 to TRBJ2-3; D is unresolved. The clonotype was recovered from an adult who received the AZD1222 COVID-19 vaccine. The sequences come from peripheral blood, collected 28 days after the second AZD1222 dose. The CDR3: CASSYSYTDTQYF. For the CDR3, the DNA is TGTGCCAGCAGTTATAGTTACACAGATACGCAGTATTTT.